Listed below are T cell receptor beta chains from one sample, sequenced in a study of regulatory T cells in long-lasting Graves disease. TCRdb fed the multiplex PCR reads into MiXCR, producing one record per CDR3 protein. The sample records 300,000 to 400,000 distinct CDR3 sequences, over 15% being singletons. This sample also belongs to another study, concerning T cells in Graves' hyperthyroidism and ophthalmopathy.

The sample consisted of peripheral blood mononuclear cells (PBMCs), taken at new diagnosis, from a patient treated with antithyroid drugs. The source of these receptors is a man between 40 and 49 years old with Graves disease. Each CDR3 is given with its conserved first and last residue. The order of the fields is J gene, V gene, D gene, CDR3 protein. The D gene is left open where the match is weak.

TRBJ1-5	TRBV10-3	-	CAINSIHNQPQHF
TRBJ2-4	TRBV20-1	TRBD2	CSPEERGQGNIQYF
TRBJ2-3	TRBV5-1	-	CASSLEAGADTQYF
TRBJ1-1	TRBV18	-	CASSPQHRDTEAFF
TRBJ1-5	TRBV2	-	CASSLRDTGLVPQHF
TRBJ2-3	TRBV18	-	CASSPLRGYPERTDTQYF
TRBJ2-5	TRBV7-9	-	CASSLAPVKETQYF
TRBJ1-2	TRBV24-1	-	CATSDGKAYGYTF
TRBJ2-5	TRBV4-1	-	CASSPADGGRETQYF
TRBJ2-3	TRBV2	-	CASSLPGADTQYF
TRBJ2-3	TRBV3-1	-	CASSHGLHTDTQYF
TRBJ1-4	TRBV12-3/TRBV12-4	TRBD1	CASRQGAGEKLFF
TRBJ2-5	TRBV9	-	CASSVGRRDETQYF
TRBJ2-3	TRBV20-1	-	CSASGTDNTDTQYF
TRBJ2-6	TRBV9	-	CASSVVAPVTSGANVLTF
TRBJ1-2	TRBV28	-	CASSLTGAGSYGYTF
TRBJ2-1	TRBV7-7	TRBD2	CASSLAPGGNYNEQFF
TRBJ2-4	TRBV20-1	TRBD2	CSARGTSGNIQYF
TRBJ2-7	TRBV28	-	CASTQRGDSSYEQYF
TRBJ2-3	TRBV7-2	TRBD2	CASSTAGGGTDTQYF
TRBJ2-3	TRBV6-2/TRBV6-3	-	CASSYSRRSPDGSTDTQYF
TRBJ1-4	TRBV7-3	-	CASSFRDTDSTTNEKLFF
TRBJ1-1	TRBV14	TRBD1	CASQPRTGANTEAFF
TRBJ1-1	TRBV28	-	CASSLLTGNTEAFF
TRBJ2-7	TRBV2	TRBD2	CASSEDGGGWAYF
TRBJ2-7	TRBV20-1	TRBD1	CSARGRGRSYEQYF
TRBJ2-5	TRBV5-6	-	CASSFPKYQETQYF
TRBJ2-7	TRBV5-1	-	CASSFGVGPRRYEQYF
TRBJ1-3	TRBV20-1	-	CSAPGADSSGNTIYF
TRBJ1-1	TRBV3-1	TRBD1	CASSPRDRQTEAFF
TRBJ2-7	TRBV6-2/TRBV6-3	TRBD1	CASSYSRDRPSYEQYF
TRBJ2-2	TRBV4-1	-	CASSQVGRLGLFF
TRBJ2-1	TRBV20-1	TRBD1	CSAREGTGWTYNEQFF
TRBJ2-2	TRBV7-9	-	CASSRQYGELFF
TRBJ1-2	TRBV6-1	TRBD1	CASRGRTGGLSGYTF
TRBJ2-5	TRBV7-9	TRBD1	CASSLAPLGTGGRETQYF
TRBJ1-5	TRBV12-3/TRBV12-4	TRBD1	CASSWMGQTNQPQHF
TRBJ1-5	TRBV2	-	CASRADSLGHQPQHF
TRBJ1-6	TRBV12-3/TRBV12-4	TRBD1	CASSRTGIRNSPLHF
TRBJ2-2	TRBV20-1	TRBD2	CSARDRLAGGTGELFF
TRBJ2-5	TRBV7-2	TRBD1	CASIRDRGQETQYF
TRBJ2-7	TRBV30	-	CAWSGLYEQYF
TRBJ2-3	TRBV9	-	CASSVAWQEPADTQYF